The next 24 T cell receptor beta chains were all read from a single sample in a study of early T cells in non-severe SARS-CoV-2 infection. TCRdb reprocessed the 5' RACE reads via MiXCR and lists one record per CDR3 protein. The data contain 48,000 or so distinct CDR3 sequences, over 5% of them seen just once; the ten biggest clones take up about 7%. The specimen comprised whole blood, sampled at baseline. All receptors derive from an adult who was a healthcare worker with PCR-confirmed SARS-CoV-2 infection or an uninfected control (not recorded which).

The chain has TRBV6-6 and TRBJ1-6; D is possibly TRBD1 (6 bases). Germline V gene data show CDR1 as MNHNY and CDR2 as SVGAGI (reference sequence). V lost 4 bases and J lost 7, with 11 bases in between. CDR3 length: 14 amino acids. The CDR3 DNA follows: TGTGCCAGCAGTTCGCAGGGGTGGAATTCACCCCTCCACTTT. This encodes CASSSQGWNSPLHF.

Many counts were recorded for this clonotype. The genes are TRBV10-3 and TRBJ2-7; 15 bases are shared with TRBD2. The junction had 2 bases not matched to a gene; V was cut back by 4 bases and J by 7 bases. The CDR3 has 14 amino acids. Germline CDR1 reads ENHRY; CDR2 reads SYGVKD. The CDR3, as DNA: TGTGCCATCAGTGTGGGGACTAGCGGGAGGGAGCAGTACTTC. This sequence encodes CAISVGTSGREQYF.

This clonotype was counted at least ten times. This rearrangement joins TRBV15 to TRBJ2-5; D is unclear. The germline gives CDR1 LNHNV, CDR2 YYDKDF (reference sequence). Trimming took off 1 base at V and 4 bases at J, with 10 bases between the two ends. The CDR3 loop spans 14 amino acids. CDR3 residues: CATSRVGKGETQYF. In nucleotides, the CDR3 is TGTGCCACCAGCAGAGTAGGGAAGGGAGAGACCCAGTACTTC.

This clonotype was seen more than once but under ten times. The chain links TRBV24-1 to TRBJ2-1; tentatively, D is TRBD1 (5 bases). CDR1 and CDR2 (germline): KGHDR, SFDVKD. This CDR3 contains 13 residues. With 12 bases removed from V and 7 bases from J, the gap between germline ends came to 18 bases. CDR3 in amino acids: CAPHLGAANEQFF. Written as DNA, the CDR3 is TGTGCCCCGCACTTAGGGGCAGCTAATGAGCAGTTCTTC.

This clonotype was counted ten times or more. The J gene is TRBJ2-2, the V gene TRBV5-6; D is perhaps TRBD1 (6 bases). Germline lookup yields CDR1 SGHDT and CDR2 YYEEEE. Trimming took 0 bases from V and 2 from J, leaving 17 bases between them. The CDR3 totals 18 residues. The CDR3 DNA follows: TGTGCCAGCAGCTTGGTAGTCGCAGGGGCCGTCAACACCGGGGAGCTGTTTTTT. Its translation is CASSLVVAGAVNTGELFF.

The chain uses TRBV5-4 and TRBJ2-5; TRBD2 is a possible D gene (6 bases). The CDR3 totals 15 residues. Germline CDR1 reads SGHNT; CDR2 reads YYREEE (reference sequence). The V end lost 6 bases, the J end lost 5 bases, and 20 bases lay between the germline ends. The CDR3 coding sequence is TGTGCCAGCACCTCTGCGCGGGGATCGGGGGAGACCCAGTACTTC. It translates to CASTSARGSGETQYF.

This clonotype was observed a few times. The V gene is TRBV10-2, the J gene TRBJ2-7; TRBD2 matches at 9 bases. This CDR3 has 15 amino acids. Germline V CDR1 and CDR2: WSHSY, SAAADI. V lost 8 bases and J lost 6; bases outside the gene matches: 14. This chain's CDR3 is CASLRPSGRSGEQYF. CDR3 in DNA: TGCGCCAGCCTCAGACCCAGCGGGAGGTCGGGCGAGCAGTACTTC.

Here the CDR3 reads CASSYRPPGQGGHEQFF. The CDR3 DNA follows: TGTGCCAGCAGTTACCGACCCCCGGGACAGGGGGGTCATGAGCAGTTCTTC. The chain combines TRBV6-2 or TRBV6-3 with TRBJ2-1, with 11 bases identical to TRBD1. The CDR3 is 17 residues long. Germline V gives CDR1 MNHEY, CDR2 SVGEGT. J lost 8 bases, V lost 2 bases, and 11 bases had no gene match.

This clonotype was observed at least ten times. The chain links TRBV5-6 to TRBJ1-1; no clear D. V lost 2 bases, J lost 6 bases, and 11 bases lay in between. CDR1 and CDR2 from the germline V gene are SGHDT and YYEEEE. CDR3 length: 13 amino acids. The DNA of the CDR3 is TGTGCCAGCAGCTTACTATCCCCATCTGAAGCTTTCTTT. The encoded protein is CASSLLSPSEAFF.

This clonotype was observed many times. CDR3 amino acids: CASSPTGTGNTGELFF. The CDR3, as DNA: TGCGCCAGCAGTCCTACCGGGACGGGCAACACCGGGGAGCTGTTTTTT. The V gene is TRBV10-1, the J gene TRBJ2-2; possibly TRBD1 or TRBD2 for D (5 bases each). The CDR3 consists of 16 residues. Trimming removed 5 bases from V and 2 bases from J, with 15 bases in between. Germline V CDR1 and CDR2: WNHNN, SYGVQD (reference sequence).

This clonotype was counted many times. The chain has TRBV2 and TRBJ2-1; 10 bases agree with TRBD2. V shed 4 bases, J shed 9 bases, and the junction held 9 bases outside the gene matches. CDR3 length: 15 amino acids. CDR1 and CDR2 from the germline V gene are SNHLY and FYNNEI. The CDR3 region is CASSVSVAGGLEQFF. For the CDR3, the DNA is TGTGCCAGCAGTGTGAGTGTAGCGGGAGGTCTTGAGCAGTTCTTC.

In its sample, this clonotype was seen a few times. The chain combines TRBV5-4 with TRBJ2-7, with 11 bases lining up with TRBD1. V dropped 1 base and J dropped 4; count of bases not matched to a gene: 4. CDR3 size: 15 residues. Per the germline V gene, CDR1 is SGHNT and CDR2 is YYREEE (reference sequence). CDR3 region: CASSLQGQGGYEQYF. DNA of the CDR3: TGTGCCAGCAGCTTGCAGGGACAGGGGGGGTACGAGCAGTACTTC.

This clonotype was recorded at least ten times. The gene calls are TRBV20-1 and TRBJ2-7; 10 bases are a match to TRBD1. V trimming: 5 bases; J trimming: 4 bases; junction bases outside the gene matches: 14. The CDR3 length is 16 residues. CDR1 DFQATT and CDR2 SNEGSKA come from the germline V gene (reference sequence). CDR3 protein: CSAPAGDPGQGYEQYF. The CDR3 bases are TGCAGTGCTCCCGCCGGGGACCCGGGACAGGGGTACGAGCAGTACTTC.

The table lists this clonotype with many counts. V is TRBV7-6 and J is TRBJ2-2; a possible D gene is TRBD2 (6 bases). The length of the CDR3 is 14 residues. Germline V gene data show CDR1 as SGHVS and CDR2 as FNYEAQ. The V gene lost 7 bases and the J gene lost 0 bases, with 9 bases spanning the gap. CDR3 nucleotides: TGTGCCAGCAATGCGGGGCCGAACACCGGGGAGCTGTTTTTT. Its protein is CASNAGPNTGELFF.

This clonotype was detected ten times or more. CDR3 in amino acids: CASSLGGTPAYNEQFF. The CDR3 DNA reads TGCGCCAGCAGCTTGGGGGGGACTCCGGCTTACAATGAGCAGTTCTTC. The V gene is TRBV5-1, the J gene TRBJ2-1; TRBD2 might be the D (6 bases). The ends were cut back, 0 bases at V and 4 bases at J, with 14 bases in the middle. The CDR3 extends over 16 amino acids. Germline loops: CDR1 SGHRS, CDR2 YFSETQ.

The rearrangement uses TRBV7-6 and TRBJ2-3; TRBD2 aligns across 10 bases. The CDR3 runs to 17 residues. CDR1 is SGHVS and CDR2 is FNYEAQ in the germline V gene. J gave up 0 bases and V 3 bases, and 6 bases lay outside the gene matches. Here the CDR3 DNA reads TGTGCCAGCAGCTTTGGTAGCGGGAGGACTAGCACAGATACGCAGTATTTT. This codes for CASSFGSGRTSTDTQYF.

In its sample, this clonotype was seen a few times. V and J are TRBV6-5 and TRBJ1-2; TRBD1 matches 10 bases. Germline V gene data show CDR1 as MNHEY and CDR2 as SVGAGI. This CDR3 region has 14 residues. V lost 5 bases, J lost 4 bases, and 4 bases stayed unmatched. Written as DNA, the CDR3 is TGTGCCAGCAGTCGGACAGGGGGTTCCTATGGCTACACCTTC. Its translation is CASSRTGGSYGYTF.

This clonotype has a count of ten or more. The rearrangement uses TRBV5-1 and TRBJ2-7, with a weak D call TRBD1 (6 bases). V dropped 2 bases and J dropped 5 bases, with 11 bases sitting between them. The CDR3 has 13 amino acids. Germline CDR1 SGHRS, CDR2 YFSETQ. The CDR3 DNA sequence: TGCGCCAGCAGCTTTAGAAAGGGGGACGAGCAGTACTTC. Its protein product is CASSFRKGDEQYF.

This clonotype was counted only a few times. The gene calls are TRBV4-2 and TRBJ2-6; TRBD1 agrees at 8 bases. The CDR3 runs 19 residues. The junction had 11 bases not matched to a gene; V was cut back by 4 bases and J by 0 bases. CDR1 and CDR2 (germline): LGHNA, YNFKEQ. As DNA, the CDR3 is TGTGCCAGCAGCCCCGAACGACAGGGGATTTCCTCTGGGGCCAACGTCCTGACTTTC. Protein: CASSPERQGISSGANVLTF.

This clonotype was seen only a few times. This chain uses TRBV4-3 with TRBJ1-4; D gene ambiguous. V was pared by 0 bases and J by 8 bases, with 13 bases between. Germline values: CDR1 LGHNA, CDR2 YSLEER. This CDR3 is built from 15 residues. The CDR3 is CASSQDLGFWEKLFF. Here the CDR3 DNA reads TGCGCCAGCAGCCAAGATTTAGGATTTTGGGAAAAACTGTTTTTT.

This clonotype was seen many times. V and J are TRBV11-2 and TRBJ2-1; TRBD2 matches at 10 bases. This CDR3 is 19 amino acids long. J was trimmed by 5 bases and V by 2 bases; bases with no gene match: 15. Germline V gene lookup returns CDR1 SGHAT and CDR2 FQNNGV. CDR3 coding DNA: TGTGCCAGCAGCTTATTTGCCCCCGGGGGAGCGGGAGGGCACAATGAGCAGTTCTTC. Its translation is CASSLFAPGGAGGHNEQFF.

This chain uses TRBV28 with TRBJ2-7, with D possibly TRBD1 on 5 matching bases. Trimming took off 5 bases at V and 3 bases at J, with 14 bases between the two ends. In germline, CDR1 is MDHEN, CDR2 SYDVKM. This CDR3 has 14 residues. The CDR3 sequence is CASSRTGLLYEQYF. The CDR3 nucleotides are TGTGCCAGCAGTCGCACAGGTCTACTCTACGAGCAGTACTTC.

V and J are TRBV12-3 or TRBV12-4 and TRBJ2-3, with 7 bases lining up with TRBD2. The CDR3 is made up of 14 amino acids. V trimming: 6 bases; J trimming: 4 bases; junction bases outside the gene matches: 7. The CDR3 DNA reads as TGTGCCAGCAGCGTCGGGGGGAACGCAGATACGCAGTATTTT. Its translation: CASSVGGNADTQYF.

Of note for this clonotype: A much bigger clone sits one base away, suggesting this may be a read error. The J gene is TRBJ2-2, the V gene TRBV6-1, with D hard to call. CDR3 length: 15 amino acids. The ends were cut back, 4 bases at V and 0 bases at J, with 9 bases in the middle. The germline CDR1 and CDR2 sequences are MNHNS and SASEGT. CDR3 nucleotide sequence: TGTGCCAGCAGTGGATTAGAAACGAACACCGGGGAGCTGTTTTTT. It is translated as CASSGLETNTGELFF.